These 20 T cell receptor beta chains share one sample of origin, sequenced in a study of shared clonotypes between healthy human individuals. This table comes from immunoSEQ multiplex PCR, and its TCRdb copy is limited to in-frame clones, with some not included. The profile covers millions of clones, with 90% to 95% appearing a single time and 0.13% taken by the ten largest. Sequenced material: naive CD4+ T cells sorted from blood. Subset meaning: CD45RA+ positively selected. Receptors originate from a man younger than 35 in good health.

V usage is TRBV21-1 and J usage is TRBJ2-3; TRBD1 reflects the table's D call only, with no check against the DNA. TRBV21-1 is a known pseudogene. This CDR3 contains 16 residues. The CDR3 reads CASSKFVKGITDTQYF. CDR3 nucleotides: TGTGCCAGCAGCAAATTTGTGAAGGGGATCACAGATACGCAGTATTTT.

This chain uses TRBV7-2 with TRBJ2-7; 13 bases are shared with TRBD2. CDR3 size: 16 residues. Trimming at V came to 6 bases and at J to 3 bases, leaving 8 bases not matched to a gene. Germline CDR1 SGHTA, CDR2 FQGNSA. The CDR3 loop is CASSLRGLAGLYEQYF. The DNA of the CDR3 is TGTGCCAGCAGTCTCCGGGGACTAGCGGGACTCTACGAGCAGTACTTC.

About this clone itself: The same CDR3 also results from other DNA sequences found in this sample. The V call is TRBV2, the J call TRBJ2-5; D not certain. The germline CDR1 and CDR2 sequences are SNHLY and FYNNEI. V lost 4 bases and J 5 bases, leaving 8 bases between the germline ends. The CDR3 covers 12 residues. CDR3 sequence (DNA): TGTGCCAGCAGTGCACAGAAGGAGACCCAGTACTTC. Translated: CASSAQKETQYF.

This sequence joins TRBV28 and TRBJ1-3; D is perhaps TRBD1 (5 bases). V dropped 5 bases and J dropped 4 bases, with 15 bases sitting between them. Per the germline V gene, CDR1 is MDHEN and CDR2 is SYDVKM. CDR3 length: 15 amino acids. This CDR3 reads CASSTSGKAGNTIYF. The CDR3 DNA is TGTGCCAGCAGTACCTCAGGGAAAGCAGGAAACACCATATATTTT.

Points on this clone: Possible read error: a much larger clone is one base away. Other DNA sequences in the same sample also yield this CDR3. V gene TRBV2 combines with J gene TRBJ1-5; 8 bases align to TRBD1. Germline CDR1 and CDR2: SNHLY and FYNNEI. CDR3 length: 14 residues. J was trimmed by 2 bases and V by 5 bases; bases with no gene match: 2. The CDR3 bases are TGTGCCAGCAGTCAGACAGGGGGCAATCAGCCCCAGCATTTT. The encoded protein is CASSQTGGNQPQHF.

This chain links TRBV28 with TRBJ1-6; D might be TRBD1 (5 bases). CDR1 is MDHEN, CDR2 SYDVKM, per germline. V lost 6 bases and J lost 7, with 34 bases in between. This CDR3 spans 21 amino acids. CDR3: CASRPPLGVGAGGIGNSPLHF. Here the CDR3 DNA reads TGTGCCAGCAGGCCCCCCCTTGGTGTCGGGGCTGGAGGTATTGGGAATTCACCCCTCCACTTT.

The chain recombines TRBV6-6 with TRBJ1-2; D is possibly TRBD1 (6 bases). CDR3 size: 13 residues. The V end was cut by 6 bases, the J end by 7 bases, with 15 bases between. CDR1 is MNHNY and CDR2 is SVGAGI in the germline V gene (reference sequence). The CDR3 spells CASSSARDTGYTF. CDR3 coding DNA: TGTGCCAGCAGCTCCGCCCGGGACACTGGCTACACCTTC.

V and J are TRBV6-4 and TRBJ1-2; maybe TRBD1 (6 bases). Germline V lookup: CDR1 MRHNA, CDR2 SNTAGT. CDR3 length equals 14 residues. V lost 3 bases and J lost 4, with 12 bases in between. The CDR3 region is CASSETGYAYGYTF. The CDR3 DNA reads TGTGCCAGCAGTGAGACAGGCTACGCCTATGGCTACACCTTC.

The CDR3 spells CASSLYSGGTNYGYTF. The CDR3 region has the DNA TGTGCCAGCAGCTTGTACTCCGGGGGGACTAACTATGGCTACACCTTC. This sequence joins TRBV5-6 and TRBJ1-2; D possibly corresponds to TRBD1 (5 bases). The CDR3 loop spans 16 amino acids. Germline CDR1 reads SGHDT; CDR2 reads YYEEEE. The germline V and J ends were trimmed by 1 base and 0 bases, with 13 bases remaining between them.

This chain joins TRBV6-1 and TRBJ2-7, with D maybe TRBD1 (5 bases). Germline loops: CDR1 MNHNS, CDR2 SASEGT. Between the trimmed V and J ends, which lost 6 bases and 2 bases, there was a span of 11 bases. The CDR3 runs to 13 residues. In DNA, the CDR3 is TGTGCCAGCAGCTGGGGCAGTCCCTACGAGCAGTACTTC. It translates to CASSWGSPYEQYF.

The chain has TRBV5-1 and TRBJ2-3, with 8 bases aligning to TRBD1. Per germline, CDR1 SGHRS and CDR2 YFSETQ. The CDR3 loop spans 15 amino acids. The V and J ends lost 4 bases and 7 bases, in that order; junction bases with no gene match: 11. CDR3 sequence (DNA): TGCGCCAGCAGCGGGGGAGGACAGGGTAGAAATACGCAGTATTTT. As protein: CASSGGGQGRNTQYF.

CDR3 DNA sequence: TGTGCCAGCAGTCGGATACTAGCAGTGTTGGGGTACGAGCAGTACTTC. It specifies CASSRILAVLGYEQYF. The rearrangement links TRBV6-6 to TRBJ2-5, with D tentatively TRBD2 (6 bases). The end of the DNA aligns better with TRBJ2-7, so the J call may be wrong. Germline lookup yields CDR1 MNHNY and CDR2 SVGAGI (reference sequence). CDR3 length equals 16 residues.

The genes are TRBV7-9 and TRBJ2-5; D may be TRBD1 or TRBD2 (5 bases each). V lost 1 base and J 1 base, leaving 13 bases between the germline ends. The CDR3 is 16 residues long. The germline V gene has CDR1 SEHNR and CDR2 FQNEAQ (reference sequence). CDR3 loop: CASSLGGMWGQETQYF. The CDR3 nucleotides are TGTGCCAGCAGCTTAGGGGGGATGTGGGGCCAAGAGACCCAGTACTTC.

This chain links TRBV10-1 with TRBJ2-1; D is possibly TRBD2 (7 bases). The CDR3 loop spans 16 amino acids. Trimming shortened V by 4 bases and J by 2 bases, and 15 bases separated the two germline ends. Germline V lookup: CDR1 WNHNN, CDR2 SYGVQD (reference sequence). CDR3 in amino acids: CASSGGEGGTYNEQFF. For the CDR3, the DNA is TGCGCCAGCAGTGGAGGGGAGGGGGGAACCTACAATGAGCAGTTCTTC.

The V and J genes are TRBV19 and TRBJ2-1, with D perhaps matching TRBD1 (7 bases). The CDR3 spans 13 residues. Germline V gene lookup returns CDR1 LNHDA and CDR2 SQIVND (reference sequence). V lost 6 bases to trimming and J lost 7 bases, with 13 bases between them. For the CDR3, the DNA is TGTGCCAGTAGGGCAGGGGGGAGGAATGAGCAGTTCTTC. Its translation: CASRAGGRNEQFF.

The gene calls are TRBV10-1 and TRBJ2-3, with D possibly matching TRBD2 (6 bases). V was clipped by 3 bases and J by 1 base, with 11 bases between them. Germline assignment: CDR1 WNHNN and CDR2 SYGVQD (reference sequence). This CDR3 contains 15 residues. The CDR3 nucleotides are TGCGCCAGCAGTGACGGGGGTTTGGGCACAGATACGCAGTATTTT. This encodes CASSDGGLGTDTQYF.

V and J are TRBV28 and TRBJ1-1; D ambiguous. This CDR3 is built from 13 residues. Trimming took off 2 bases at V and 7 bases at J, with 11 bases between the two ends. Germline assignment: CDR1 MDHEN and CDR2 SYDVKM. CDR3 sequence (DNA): TGTGCCAGCAGTTTAAATCTTGGGGTTGAAGCTTTCTTT. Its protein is CASSLNLGVEAFF.

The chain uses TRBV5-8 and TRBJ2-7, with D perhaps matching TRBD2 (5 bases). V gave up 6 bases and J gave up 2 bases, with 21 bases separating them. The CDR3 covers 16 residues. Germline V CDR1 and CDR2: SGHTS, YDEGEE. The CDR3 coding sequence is TGTGCCAGCAAACGGGGTGGGCTAGCCTCAACCTACGAGCAGTACTTC. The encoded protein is CASKRGGLASTYEQYF.

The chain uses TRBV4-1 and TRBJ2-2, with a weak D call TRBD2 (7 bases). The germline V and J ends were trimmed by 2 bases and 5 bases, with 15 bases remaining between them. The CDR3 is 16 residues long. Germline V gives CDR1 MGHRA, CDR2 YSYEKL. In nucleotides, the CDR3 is TGCGCCAGCAGCCAATCACAGGGAGCGGGGACCGGGGAGCTGTTTTTT. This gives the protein CASSQSQGAGTGELFF.

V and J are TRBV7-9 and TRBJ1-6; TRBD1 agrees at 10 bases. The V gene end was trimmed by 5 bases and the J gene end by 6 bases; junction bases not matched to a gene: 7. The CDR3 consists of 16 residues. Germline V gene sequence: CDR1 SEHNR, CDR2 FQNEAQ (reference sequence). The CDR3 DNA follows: TGTGCCAGCAGCACAGTTGGACAGGGGGGTAATTCACCCCTCCACTTT. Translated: CASSTVGQGGNSPLHF.